One sample yielded the 8 T cell receptor beta chains listed below, sequenced in a study of cytomegalovirus exposure and HLA in healthy donors. The method was immunoSEQ multiplex PCR; TCRdb's version includes in-frame clones alone and lacks a portion of them. The repertoire holds about 110,000 clones, with approximately 94% as singletons. The material sequenced was PBMCs. These receptor sequences come from a woman aged 18-30 years in good health and CMV-seronegative.

This clone was seen a single time. V and J are TRBV28 and TRBJ2-7, with 13 bases matching TRBD2. From germline, CDR1 is MDHEN and CDR2 SYDVKM. V was clipped by 7 bases and J by 2 bases; unmatched bases: 8. CDR3 length: 16 residues. In DNA form, the CDR3 reads TGTGCCAGCACCCCTTGGACTAGCGGGGGACCCTACGAGCAGTACTTC. It specifies CASTPWTSGGPYEQYF.

The rearrangement links TRBV5-6 to TRBJ2-7; D is ambiguous. The CDR3 is made up of 13 amino acids. The V and J ends lost 7 bases and 3 bases respectively, with 14 bases between them. Germline values: CDR1 SGHDT, CDR2 YYEEEE. As DNA, the CDR3 is TGTGCCAGCCGCCCTCAACAAGACTACGAGCAGTACTTC. It is translated as CASRPQQDYEQYF. The full variable domain, completed using reference TRBV5-6 and TRBJ2-7, is DAGVTQSPTHLIKTRGQQVTLRCSPKSGHDTVSWYQQALGQGPQFIFQYYEEEERQRGNFPDRFSGHQFPNYSSELNVNALLLGDSALYLCASRPQQDYEQYFGPGTRLTVT.

Regarding this clone: One end of the junction varies from germline; a read error may be responsible. The J gene is TRBJ2-5, the V gene TRBV7-9; 14 bases align to TRBD2. The CDR3 is 14 residues long. Germline V CDR1 and CDR2: SEHNR, FQNEAQ (reference sequence). Here the CDR3 reads CASSLALTSGGENF. The CDR3 region has the DNA TGTGCCAGCAGCTTAGCGTTGACTAGCGGGGGGGAAAACTTC.

The chain is built from TRBV18 and TRBJ2-1; 10 nucleotides agree with TRBD1. J was trimmed by 3 bases and V by 3 bases; bases with no gene match: 2. The CDR3 is 15 amino acids. Germline values: CDR1 KGHSH, CDR2 LQKENI. Here the CDR3 reads CASSPGQGHYNEQFF. CDR3 sequence (DNA): TGTGCCAGCTCACCGGGACAGGGGCACTACAATGAGCAGTTCTTC.

The CDR3 nucleotides read TGTGCCAGCAGTTACGCTGGCGGGGTACAAGAGACCCAGTACTTC. Translation: CASSYAGGVQETQYF. V is TRBV6-5 and J is TRBJ2-5, with D possibly TRBD2 on 6 matching bases. The CDR3 consists of 15 residues. Per the germline V gene, CDR1 is MNHEY and CDR2 is SVGAGI. The V end lost 2 bases, the J end lost 2 bases, and 12 bases lay between the germline ends.

This chain connects TRBV18 to TRBJ2-3; 10 bases line up with TRBD1. J gave up 1 base and V 4 bases, and 2 bases lay outside the gene matches. The CDR3 has 15 residues. Germline V lookup: CDR1 KGHSH, CDR2 LQKENI. CDR3 coding DNA: TGTGCCAGCTCACTCGGACAGGGGGGCACAGATACGCAGTATTTT. It is translated as CASSLGQGGTDTQYF.

In this sample, this clone turned up once. The rearrangement joins TRBV11-2 to TRBJ1-3; 8 bases fit TRBD1. V lost 4 bases and J lost 9; bases outside the gene matches: 5. The germline gives CDR1 SGHAT, CDR2 FQNNGV. CDR3 length: 13 residues. This CDR3 is CASSSGGIGTIYF. CDR3 coding DNA: TGTGCCAGCAGCTCAGGGGGCATCGGCACCATATATTTT.

V and J are TRBV6-6 and TRBJ1-4; 8 bases agree with TRBD1. The CDR3 sequence is 16 residues long. Germline CDR1 reads MNHNY; CDR2 reads SVGAGI (reference sequence). Trimming cost V 8 bases and J 5 bases; bases outside gene matches: 13. The CDR3 bases are TGTGCCAGCGGGGACAGGCTCAAAGGGGAAAATGAAAAACTGTTTTTT. It encodes CASGDRLKGENEKLFF.